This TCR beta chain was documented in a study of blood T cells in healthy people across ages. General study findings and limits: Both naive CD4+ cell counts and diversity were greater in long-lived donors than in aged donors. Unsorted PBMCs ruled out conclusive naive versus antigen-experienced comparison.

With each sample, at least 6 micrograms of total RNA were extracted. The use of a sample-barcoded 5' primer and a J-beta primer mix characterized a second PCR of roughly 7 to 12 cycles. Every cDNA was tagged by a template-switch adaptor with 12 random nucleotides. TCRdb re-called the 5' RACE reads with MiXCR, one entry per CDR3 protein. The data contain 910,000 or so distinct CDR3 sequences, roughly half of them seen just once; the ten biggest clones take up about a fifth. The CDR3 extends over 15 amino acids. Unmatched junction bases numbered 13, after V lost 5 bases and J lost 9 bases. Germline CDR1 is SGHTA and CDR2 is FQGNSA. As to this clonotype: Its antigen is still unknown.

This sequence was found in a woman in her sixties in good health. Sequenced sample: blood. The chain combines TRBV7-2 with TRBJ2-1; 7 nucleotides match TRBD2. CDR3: CASSAPGLPLSEQFF. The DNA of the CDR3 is TGTGCCAGCAGCGCACCGGGACTACCCCTCAGTGAGCAGTTCTTC.